This T cell receptor beta chain came from a study of beta chain features in type 1 diabetes. The CDR3 consists of 15 residues. Looked up from germline, CDR1 is SEHNR and CDR2 is FQNEAQ (reference sequence). V was clipped by 5 bases and J by 3 bases; unmatched bases: 9. The study reverse transcribed the entire isolated RNA, so it sequenced expressed TCRB transcripts. Libraries were prepared by immunoSEQ multiplex PCR; TCRdb keeps only in-frame clonotypes and omits some of them. This sample has around 140,000 clones; 8% to 13% occur once, and the top ten carry 1.3%. This clone was found a few times. The clonotype was recovered from a man between 18 and 29 years old in good health. The sample comprised naive CD4+ T cells from blood. V and J are TRBV7-9 and TRBJ1-1; 7 nucleotides match TRBD1. The CDR3 sequence is CASSPSGGGYTEAFF. The DNA of the CDR3 is TGTGCCAGCAGCCCGAGTGGAGGGGGCTACACTGAAGCTTTCTTT.